Sequencing of this T cell receptor beta chain was carried out in a study of T-cell memory formation after mild COVID-19. Germline V gives CDR1 PRHDT, CDR2 FYEKMQ (reference sequence). The CDR3 extends over 15 amino acids. V lost 5 bases, J lost 3 bases, and 5 bases stayed unmatched. The authors produced TCR alpha and TCR beta cDNA libraries with sample barcodes and UMIs by 5'RACE using constant-segment primers. Each CDR3 protein is one row after TCRdb ran MiXCR on the 5' RACE reads. The table includes 470,000 or so distinct CDR3 sequences, roughly 20% detected once. General observations from the study: The main location of contracting CD4+ clones was CM and EM, and that of contracting CD8+ clones was EMRA. Some responding clones appeared in pre-infection memory, suggesting cross-reactive memory joined.

Comments on this clonotype: Antigen: not known.

This receptor was obtained from an adult woman who had mild COVID-19 (a few samples of this study predate the infection). Cell type and time point are not known. Material: PBMCs or a T cell subset sorted from them (not recorded which). V gene TRBV13 combines with J gene TRBJ2-2; TRBD1 matches 8 bases. The CDR3 DNA reads TGTGCCAGCAGCAAAGTGGACAGGGACACCGGGGAGCTGTTTTTT. Protein sequence: CASSKVDRDTGELFF.